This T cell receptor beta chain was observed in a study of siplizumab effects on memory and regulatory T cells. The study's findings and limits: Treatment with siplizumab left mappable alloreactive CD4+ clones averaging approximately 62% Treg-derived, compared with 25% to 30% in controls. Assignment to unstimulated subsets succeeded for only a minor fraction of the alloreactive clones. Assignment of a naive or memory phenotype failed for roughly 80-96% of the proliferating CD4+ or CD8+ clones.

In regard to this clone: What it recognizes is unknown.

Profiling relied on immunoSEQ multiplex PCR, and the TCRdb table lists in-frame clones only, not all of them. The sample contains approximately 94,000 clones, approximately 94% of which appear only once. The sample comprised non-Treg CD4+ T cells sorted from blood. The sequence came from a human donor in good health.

The CDR3 loop reads CASSLDMNTEAFF. Written as DNA, the CDR3 is TGTGCCAGCAGTTTGGACATGAACACTGAAGCTTTCTTT. The V call is TRBV2, the J call TRBJ1-1; D perhaps matches TRBD1 (5 bases). The CDR3 contains 13 residues. Germline V gives CDR1 SNHLY, CDR2 FYNNEI. V lost 5 bases and J lost 0, with 7 bases in between.